This TCR beta chain emerged from a study of blood T cell repertoires in COVID-19. About the research overall: The United States, Italy and Spain supplied acute and convalescent COVID-19 samples. T cells, B-cell-depleted T cells, or PBMCs provided the cDNA or gDNA that served as material.

In the original workflow: Estimates of nucleated cell counts were drawn from the amplification of reference gene primers. The assay was immunoSEQ multiplex PCR, and TCRdb's table has in-frame clones only and misses some. V, J and clone size are those of that table, while D and trimming were read from the DNA. The sample has under 200,000 clones, under 85% seen once. CDR1 SGHTA and CDR2 FQGNSA come from the germline V gene. CDR3 length equals 15 residues. Deletions cut 7 bases from V and 3 bases from J, with 18 bases between. This TCR was recovered from a woman at least 80 years old with acute or convalescent COVID-19. Sequenced: peripheral blood. V is TRBV7-2 and J is TRBJ1-2; D not resolved. This CDR3 reads CASTLSLGPDYGYTF. The CDR3 DNA is TGTGCCAGCACACTATCATTAGGCCCGGACTATGGCTACACCTTC.